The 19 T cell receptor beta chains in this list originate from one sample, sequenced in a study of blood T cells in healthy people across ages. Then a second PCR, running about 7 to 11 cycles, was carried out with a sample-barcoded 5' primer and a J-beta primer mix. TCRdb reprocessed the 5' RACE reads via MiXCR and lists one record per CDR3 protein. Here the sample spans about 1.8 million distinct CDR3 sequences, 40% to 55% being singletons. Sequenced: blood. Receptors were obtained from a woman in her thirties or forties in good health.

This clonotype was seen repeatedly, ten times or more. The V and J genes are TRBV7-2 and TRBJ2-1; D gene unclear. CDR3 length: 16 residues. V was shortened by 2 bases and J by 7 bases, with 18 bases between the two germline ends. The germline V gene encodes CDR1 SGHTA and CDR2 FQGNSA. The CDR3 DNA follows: TGTGCCAGCAGCTTATTGTTAAGGGTTGGTTCGAATGAGCAGTTCTTC. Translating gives CASSLLLRVGSNEQFF.

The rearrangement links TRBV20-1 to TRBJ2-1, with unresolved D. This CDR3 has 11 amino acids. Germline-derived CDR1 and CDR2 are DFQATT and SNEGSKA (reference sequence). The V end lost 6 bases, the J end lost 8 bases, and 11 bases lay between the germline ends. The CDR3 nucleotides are TGCAGTGCCCCGTTCGTGGATGAGCAGTTCTTC. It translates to CSAPFVDEQFF.

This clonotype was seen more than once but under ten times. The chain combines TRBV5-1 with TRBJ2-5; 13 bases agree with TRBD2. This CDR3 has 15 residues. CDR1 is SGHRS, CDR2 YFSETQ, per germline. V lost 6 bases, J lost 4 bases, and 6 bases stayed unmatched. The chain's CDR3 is CASTSGTSGAETQYF. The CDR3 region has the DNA TGCGCCAGCACCTCCGGGACTAGCGGGGCAGAGACCCAGTACTTC.

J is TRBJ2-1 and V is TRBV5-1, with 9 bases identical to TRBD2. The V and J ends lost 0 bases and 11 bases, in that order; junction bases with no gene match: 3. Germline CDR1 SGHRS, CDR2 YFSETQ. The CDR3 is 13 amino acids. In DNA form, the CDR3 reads TGCGCCAGCAGCTTGGGCCTAGCGGGGAAGCAGTTCTTC. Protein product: CASSLGLAGKQFF. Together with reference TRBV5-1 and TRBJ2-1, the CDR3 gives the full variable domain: KAGVTQTPRYLIKTRGQQVTLSCSPISGHRSVSWYQQTPGQGLQFLFEYFSETQRNKGNFPGRFSGRQFSNSRSEMNVSTLELGDSALYLCASSLGLAGKQFFGPGTRLTVL.

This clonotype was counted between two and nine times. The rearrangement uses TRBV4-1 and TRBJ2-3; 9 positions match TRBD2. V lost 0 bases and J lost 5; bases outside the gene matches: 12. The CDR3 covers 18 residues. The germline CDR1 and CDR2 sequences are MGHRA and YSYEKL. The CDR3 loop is CASSQDITGGGAKDTQYF. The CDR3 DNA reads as TGCGCCAGCAGCCAAGATATAACCGGCGGGGGGGCTAAAGATACGCAGTATTTT.

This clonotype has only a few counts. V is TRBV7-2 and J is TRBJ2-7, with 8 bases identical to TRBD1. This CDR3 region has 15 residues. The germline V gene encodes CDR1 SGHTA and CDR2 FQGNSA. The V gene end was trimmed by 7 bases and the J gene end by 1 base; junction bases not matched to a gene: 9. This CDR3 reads CASTDRGRRSYEQYF. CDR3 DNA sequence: TGTGCCAGCACCGACAGGGGCCGACGGTCCTACGAGCAGTACTTC.

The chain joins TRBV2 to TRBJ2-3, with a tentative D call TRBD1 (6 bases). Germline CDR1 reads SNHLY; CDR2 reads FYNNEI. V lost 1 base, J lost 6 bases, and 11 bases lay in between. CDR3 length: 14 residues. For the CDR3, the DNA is TGTGCCAGCAGTGAAGACAGGGTTGGGGATACGCAGTATTTT. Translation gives CASSEDRVGDTQYF.

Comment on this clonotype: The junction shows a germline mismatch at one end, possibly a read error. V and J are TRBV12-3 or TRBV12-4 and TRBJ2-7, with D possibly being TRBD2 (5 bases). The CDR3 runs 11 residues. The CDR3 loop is CASSIAYEQYF. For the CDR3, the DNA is TGTGCCAGCAGTATAGCGTACGAGCAGTACTTC.

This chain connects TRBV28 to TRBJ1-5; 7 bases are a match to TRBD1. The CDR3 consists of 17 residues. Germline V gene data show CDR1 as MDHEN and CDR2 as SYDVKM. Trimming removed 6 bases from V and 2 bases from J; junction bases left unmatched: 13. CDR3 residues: CASRDSSRDRGNQPQHF. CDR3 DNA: TGTGCCAGCAGAGACTCTAGCCGGGACAGAGGCAATCAGCCCCAGCATTTT.

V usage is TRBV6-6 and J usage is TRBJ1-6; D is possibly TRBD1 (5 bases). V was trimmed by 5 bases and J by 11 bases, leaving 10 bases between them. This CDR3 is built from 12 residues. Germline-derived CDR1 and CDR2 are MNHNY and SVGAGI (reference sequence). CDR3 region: CASSGTGTPLHF. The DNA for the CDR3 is TGTGCCAGCAGTGGGACGGGGACACCCCTCCACTTT.

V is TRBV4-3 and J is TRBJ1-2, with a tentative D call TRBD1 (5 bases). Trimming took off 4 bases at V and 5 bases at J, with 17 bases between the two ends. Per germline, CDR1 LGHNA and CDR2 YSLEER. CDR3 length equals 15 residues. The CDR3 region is CASSPHARDSYGYTF. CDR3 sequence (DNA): TGCGCCAGCAGCCCACACGCCAGGGATTCGTATGGCTACACCTTC.

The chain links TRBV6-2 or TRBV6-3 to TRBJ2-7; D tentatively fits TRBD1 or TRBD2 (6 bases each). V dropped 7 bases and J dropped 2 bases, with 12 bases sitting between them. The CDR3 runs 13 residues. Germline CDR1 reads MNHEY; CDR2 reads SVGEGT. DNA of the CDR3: TGTGCCAGCAAGGGGCGGGACACCTACGAGCAGTACTTC. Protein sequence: CASKGRDTYEQYF.

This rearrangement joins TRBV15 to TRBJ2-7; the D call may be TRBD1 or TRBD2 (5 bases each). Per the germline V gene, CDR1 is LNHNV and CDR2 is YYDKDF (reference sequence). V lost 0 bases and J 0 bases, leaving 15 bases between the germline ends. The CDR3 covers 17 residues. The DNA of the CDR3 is TGTGCCACCAGCAGAGACCGAGGGGAAGTAGGCTCCTACGAGCAGTACTTC. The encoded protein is CATSRDRGEVGSYEQYF.

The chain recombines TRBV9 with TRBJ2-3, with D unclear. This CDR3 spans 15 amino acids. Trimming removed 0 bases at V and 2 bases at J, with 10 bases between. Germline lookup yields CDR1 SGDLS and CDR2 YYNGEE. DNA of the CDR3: TGTGCCAGCAGCGTAGGGATATCGACCACAGATACGCAGTATTTT. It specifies CASSVGISTTDTQYF.

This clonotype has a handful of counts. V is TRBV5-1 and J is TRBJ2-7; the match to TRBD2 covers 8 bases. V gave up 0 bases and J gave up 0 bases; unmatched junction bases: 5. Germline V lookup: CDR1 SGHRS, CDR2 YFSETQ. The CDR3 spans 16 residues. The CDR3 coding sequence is TGCGCCAGCAGCTTGGTTAGCGGGGTTCGCTCCTACGAGCAGTACTTC. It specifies CASSLVSGVRSYEQYF. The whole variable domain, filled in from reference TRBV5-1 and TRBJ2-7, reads KAGVTQTPRYLIKTRGQQVTLSCSPISGHRSVSWYQQTPGQGLQFLFEYFSETQRNKGNFPGRFSGRQFSNSRSEMNVSTLELGDSALYLCASSLVSGVRSYEQYFGPGTRLTVT.

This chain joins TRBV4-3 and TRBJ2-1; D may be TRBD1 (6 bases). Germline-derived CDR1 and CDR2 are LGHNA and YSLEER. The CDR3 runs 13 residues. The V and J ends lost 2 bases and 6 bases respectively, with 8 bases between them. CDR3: CASSQMTGNEQFF. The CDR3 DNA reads TGCGCCAGCAGCCAAATGACAGGCAATGAGCAGTTCTTC.

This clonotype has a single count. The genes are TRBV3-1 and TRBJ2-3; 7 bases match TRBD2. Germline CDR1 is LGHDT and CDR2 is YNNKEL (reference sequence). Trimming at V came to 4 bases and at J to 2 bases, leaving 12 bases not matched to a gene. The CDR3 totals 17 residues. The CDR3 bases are TGTGCCAGCAGCCCCCGACTAGCCGGTTCGTTCACAGATACGCAGTATTTT. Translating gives CASSPRLAGSFTDTQYF.

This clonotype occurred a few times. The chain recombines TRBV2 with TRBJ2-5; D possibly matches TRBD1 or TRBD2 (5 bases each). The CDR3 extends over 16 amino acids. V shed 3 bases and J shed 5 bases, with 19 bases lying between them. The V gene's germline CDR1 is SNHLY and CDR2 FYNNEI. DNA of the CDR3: TGTGCCAGCAGTGATTACGGCGAGGGGACGTTGGAGACCCAGTACTTC. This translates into CASSDYGEGTLETQYF.

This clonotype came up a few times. Here the CDR3 DNA reads TGCGCCAGCGGCCCGAGCCGAAGTGAAGAGACCCAGTACTTC. It is translated as CASGPSRSEETQYF. This chain uses TRBV5-1 with TRBJ2-5; D gene unclear. This CDR3 has 14 amino acids. Per germline, CDR1 SGHRS and CDR2 YFSETQ. V was clipped by 7 bases and J by 3 bases, with 16 bases between them.